This record looks at one TCR beta chain sequence and its context. PCR was performed using 60 Vbeta and 13 Jbeta primers. Sequenced by immunoSEQ multiplex PCR; TCRdb stores in-frame clones only, minus some. In the table there are about 190,000 clones, 85% of which are singletons. The sample originates from a study of cytomegalovirus exposure and HLA in healthy donors. Germline values: CDR1 SNHLY, CDR2 FYNNEI. The CDR3 is made up of 15 amino acids. V lost 7 bases, J lost 4 bases, and 9 bases stayed unmatched. The sample consisted of PBMCs. The receptor's source is a boy aged 2 to 9 in good health and CMV-seronegative. This sequence joins TRBV2 and TRBJ2-3; 9 bases map to TRBD2. The CDR3 sequence is CASKRGGGAPDTQYF. CDR3 nucleotides: TGTGCCAGCAAAAGGGGCGGGGGGGCCCCAGATACGCAGTATTTT.